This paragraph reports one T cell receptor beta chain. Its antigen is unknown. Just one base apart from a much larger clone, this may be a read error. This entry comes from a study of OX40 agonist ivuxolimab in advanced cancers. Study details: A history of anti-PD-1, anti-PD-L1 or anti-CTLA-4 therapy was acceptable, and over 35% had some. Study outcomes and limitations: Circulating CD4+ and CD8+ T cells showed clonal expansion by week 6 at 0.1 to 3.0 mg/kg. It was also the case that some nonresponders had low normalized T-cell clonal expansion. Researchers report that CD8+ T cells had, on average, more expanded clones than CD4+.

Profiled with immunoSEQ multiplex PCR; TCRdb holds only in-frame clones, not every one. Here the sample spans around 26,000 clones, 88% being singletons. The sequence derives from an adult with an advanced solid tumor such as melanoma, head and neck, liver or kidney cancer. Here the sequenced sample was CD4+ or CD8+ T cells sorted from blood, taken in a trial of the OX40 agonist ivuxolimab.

DNA of the CDR3: TGTGCCAGCAGCCAAGATCCGGGATCCGGCACTGAAGCTTTCTTT. Translating it yields CASSQDPGSGTEAFF. This chain uses TRBV5-4 with TRBJ1-1; D uncertain. Germline V gene data show CDR1 as SGHNT and CDR2 as YYREEE (reference sequence). This CDR3 has 15 residues. V lost 4 bases, J lost 4 bases, and 17 bases lay in between.